These 13 T cell receptor beta chains were all obtained from the same sample, sequenced in a study of shared clonotypes between healthy human individuals. The table came from immunoSEQ multiplex PCR; TCRdb's copy has only in-frame clones and leaves some out. This table has approximately 500,000 clones, 90% to 97% appearing once. Sequencing was done on a sample of naive CD4+ T cells sorted from blood. Stated subset: CD45RA+ positively selected. The receptor set was obtained from a woman in her 30s in good health.

V usage is TRBV29-1 and J usage is TRBJ1-3; D not resolved. This CDR3 is 12 amino acids long. Trimming took 5 bases from V and 4 from J, leaving 9 bases between them. Per the germline V gene, CDR1 is SQVTM and CDR2 is ANQGSEA. DNA for the CDR3: TGCAGCGTTTTAAGGGAAGGAAACACCATATATTTT. This codes for CSVLREGNTIYF.

The chain joins TRBV28 to TRBJ1-6, with a tentative D call TRBD1 (5 bases). The germline gives CDR1 MDHEN, CDR2 SYDVKM. The germline V and J ends were trimmed by 2 bases and 9 bases, with 8 bases remaining between them. The CDR3 extends over 13 amino acids. The CDR3 is CASSLHGTSPLHF. The DNA for the CDR3 is TGTGCCAGCAGTTTACATGGGACTTCACCCCTCCACTTT.

This clone was seen a handful of times. The chain is built from TRBV11-3 and TRBJ2-2; D unresolved. V gave up 5 bases and J gave up 5 bases, with 6 bases separating them. Germline lookup yields CDR1 SGHNT and CDR2 YENEEA. CDR3 length: 12 residues. The CDR3 DNA reads as TGTGCCAGCAGCGACCTGACCGGGGAGCTGTTTTTT. It translates to CASSDLTGELFF.

The genes are TRBV6-5 and TRBJ2-1; no clear D. V lost 6 bases and J 6 bases, leaving 15 bases between the germline ends. CDR1 MNHEY and CDR2 SVGAGI come from the germline V gene. The CDR3 contains 14 residues. Here the CDR3 DNA reads TGTGCCAGCAGCCTCGGACGCGCACCCAATGAGCAGTTCTTC. Translation gives CASSLGRAPNEQFF.

The gene calls are TRBV5-1 and TRBJ2-3, with a possible D match to TRBD2 (6 bases). The CDR3 contains 15 residues. Trimming took 2 bases from V and 5 from J, leaving 15 bases between them. Germline loops: CDR1 SGHRS, CDR2 YFSETQ. CDR3 in amino acids: CASSLGGRLIDTQYF. The CDR3 bases are TGCGCCAGCAGCTTAGGAGGGAGGCTGATAGATACGCAGTATTTT.

In this sample, this clone turned up once. V is TRBV18 and J is TRBJ2-3; 7 positions agree with TRBD1. CDR3 length: 16 residues. V trimming: 2 bases; J trimming: 2 bases; junction bases outside the gene matches: 7. CDR1 and CDR2 (germline): KGHSH, LQKENI. The CDR3 nucleotides are TGTGCCAGCTCACCAACAGGGGAACCCAACACAGATACGCAGTATTTT. Protein sequence: CASSPTGEPNTDTQYF.

The rearrangement joins TRBV21-1 to TRBJ2-1; TRBD1, the table's D call, was not compared with the DNA. TRBV21-1 is a listed pseudogene. This CDR3 comprises 15 residues. CDR3 amino acids: CASGLKGGFYNEQFF. CDR3 sequence (DNA): TGTGCCAGCGGCCTCAAAGGGGGCTTTTACAATGAGCAGTTCTTC.

The chain employs TRBV28 and TRBJ1-5, with D possibly matching TRBD1 (5 bases). From germline, CDR1 is MDHEN and CDR2 SYDVKM. CDR3 size: 14 residues. V was trimmed by 5 bases and J by 9 bases, leaving 17 bases between them. CDR3 coding DNA: TGTGCCAGCAGTGAGGGGACGGGGAGTGGGCCCCAGCATTTT. Translating gives CASSEGTGSGPQHF.

The rearrangement links TRBV10-1 to TRBJ2-7; TRBD2 agrees at 9 bases. The trim removed 6 bases at V and 3 bases at J, leaving 9 bases unmatched. CDR1 is WNHNN and CDR2 is SYGVQD in the germline V gene (reference sequence). The CDR3 runs 15 residues. The CDR3 DNA reads TGCGCCAGCAGGGCGCCGGGACTAGCAAACTACGAGCAGTACTTC. Translating it yields CASRAPGLANYEQYF.

This clone appeared a single time. The J gene is TRBJ2-7, the V gene TRBV28; no firm D call. Germline V gene data show CDR1 as MDHEN and CDR2 as SYDVKM. The CDR3 extends over 15 amino acids. Trimming left V 6 bases short and J 3 bases short, with 18 bases between. The CDR3 loop reads CASSPAGDAHYEQYF. CDR3 nucleotides: TGTGCCAGCAGCCCAGCAGGAGACGCTCACTACGAGCAGTACTTC.

V is TRBV5-1 and J is TRBJ2-3; D remains unclear. This CDR3 is 13 amino acids long. Germline values: CDR1 SGHRS, CDR2 YFSETQ. Trimming removed 0 bases at V and 5 bases at J, with 7 bases between. This chain's CDR3 is CASSLGEIDTQYF. CDR3 in DNA: TGCGCCAGCAGCTTGGGCGAGATAGATACGCAGTATTTT.

This rearrangement joins TRBV28 to TRBJ2-7, with D perhaps being TRBD1 or TRBD2 (6 bases each). The CDR3 consists of 17 residues. V lost 6 bases to trimming and J lost 5 bases, with 26 bases between them. Looked up from germline, CDR1 is MDHEN and CDR2 is SYDVKM. CDR3 nucleotides: TGTGCCAGCAGCCGGGGGCCGCAGGGAAACGAGCACGACGAGCAGTACTTC. Residues: CASSRGPQGNEHDEQYF.

The DNA of the CDR3 is TGTGCCAGCAGCTTAGGGGACAGGGGTGATGGCTACACCTTC. It is translated as CASSLGDRGDGYTF. V gene TRBV13 combines with J gene TRBJ1-2; TRBD1 agrees at 9 bases. V shed 0 bases and J 6 bases; nucleotides not matched to a gene: 2. This CDR3 is built from 14 residues. Germline V CDR1 and CDR2: PRHDT, FYEKMQ (reference sequence). The complete variable domain, with remaining parts taken from reference TRBV13 and TRBJ1-2, reads AAGVIQSPRHLIKEKRETATLKCYPIPRHDTVYWYQQGPGQDPQFLISFYEKMQSDKGSIPDRFSAQQFSDYHSELNMSSLELGDSALYFCASSLGDRGDGYTFGSGTRLTVV.